These 31 T cell receptor beta chains were sequenced from one sample in a study of blood T cells in healthy people across ages. Using a J-beta primer mix together with a sample-barcoded 5' primer, a second PCR was run for roughly 6 to 12 cycles. TCRdb re-derived calls from the 5' RACE reads in MiXCR, one entry per CDR3 protein. Of 270,000 or so distinct CDR3 sequences in the sample, 27% were seen once. Sequenced input: blood. The receptors stem from a woman in her 70s in good health.

The rearrangement uses TRBV4-1 and TRBJ2-5, with D possibly being TRBD2 (5 bases). CDR1 and CDR2 from the germline V gene are MGHRA and YSYEKL. This CDR3 has 14 amino acids. V lost 1 base to trimming and J lost 5 bases, with 11 bases between them. The CDR3 region has the DNA TGCGCCAGCAGCCAAGGGCGAGGGTACGAGACCCAGTACTTC. Protein product: CASSQGRGYETQYF.

This clonotype has at least ten counts. The rearrangement joins TRBV5-1 to TRBJ1-2, with D maybe TRBD1 (5 bases). The CDR3 spans 13 residues. V was trimmed by 3 bases and J by 7 bases, leaving 13 bases between them. Germline CDR1 and CDR2: SGHRS and YFSETQ. The CDR3 DNA sequence: TGCGCCAGCAGCTCACCCGGGACGCGTGGCTACACCTTC. Protein sequence: CASSSPGTRGYTF.

In this sample, this clonotype turned up a few times. The rearrangement uses TRBV29-1 and TRBJ1-5; TRBD1 aligns across 10 bases. CDR3 length equals 14 residues. CDR1 and CDR2 (germline): SQVTM, ANQGSEA. Losses at the gene ends were 4 bases for V and 7 bases for J; bases not matched to a gene: 7. The CDR3 DNA reads as TGCAGCGTTGCCCTCGGGACAGGGGACCAGCCCCAGCATTTT. Translated: CSVALGTGDQPQHF.

The V call is TRBV7-8, the J call TRBJ1-1; D not resolved. Germline CDR1 and CDR2: SGHVS and FQNEAQ. The CDR3 covers 13 residues. Deletions cut 5 bases from V and 3 bases from J, with 10 bases between. The CDR3 is CASSRKVDTEAFF. The CDR3, as DNA: TGTGCCAGCAGCCGTAAGGTCGACACTGAAGCTTTCTTT.

This clonotype has ten or more counts. This chain joins TRBV4-1 and TRBJ1-1; 11 bases match TRBD1. CDR3 length equals 13 residues. Germline V lookup: CDR1 MGHRA, CDR2 YSYEKL. V shed 3 bases and J 10 bases; nucleotides not matched to a gene: 4. The CDR3 bases are TGCGCCAGCAGCCACGGACAGGGGGCGGGAGCTTTCTTT. Amino acid sequence: CASSHGQGAGAFF.

Only a few counts were recorded for this clonotype. The chain couples TRBV4-2 to TRBJ2-1; D not resolved. Trimming removed 0 bases from V and 0 bases from J, with 12 bases in between. This CDR3 region has 17 residues. CDR1 LGHNA and CDR2 YNFKEQ come from the germline V gene. CDR3 bases: TGTGCCAGCAGCCAAGATGTGGCTGCAAGCTCCTACAATGAGCAGTTCTTC. Translation: CASSQDVAASSYNEQFF.

This clonotype was counted only a few times. The CDR3 here is CASSRGQETQYF. In nucleotides, the CDR3 is TGTGCCAGCAGTCGGGGCCAAGAGACCCAGTACTTC. The V and J genes are TRBV28 and TRBJ2-5; TRBD2 is a possible D gene (5 bases). The germline V and J ends were trimmed by 5 bases and 1 base, with 5 bases remaining between them. The CDR3 covers 12 residues. The germline CDR1 and CDR2 sequences are MDHEN and SYDVKM.

The chain employs TRBV7-9 and TRBJ1-4, with 7 bases lining up with TRBD1. From germline, CDR1 is SEHNR and CDR2 FQNEAQ (reference sequence). The junction had 14 bases not matched to a gene; V was cut back by 4 bases and J by 6 bases. The CDR3 is made up of 17 amino acids. The CDR3 DNA reads as TGTGCCAGCAGCTCGACCCGTCGCTCCGGGACAGATGAAAAACTGTTTTTT. It codes for CASSSTRRSGTDEKLFF.

This clonotype was detected only a few times. Compared with germline, one end of the junction differs, possibly owing to a read error. The rearrangement uses TRBV7-2 and TRBJ2-5; D is unclear. The CDR3 covers 13 residues. The V gene's germline CDR1 is SGHTA and CDR2 FQGNSA. The CDR3 loop reads CACSLWVSETQYF. CDR3 sequence (DNA): TGTGCCTGCAGCTTATGGGTCTCAGAGACCCAGTACTTC. Based on the CDR3 plus reference TRBV7-2 and TRBJ2-5, the full variable domain is GAGVSQSPSNKVTEKGKDVELRCDPISGHTALYWYRQSLGQGLEFLIYFQGNSAPDKSGLPSDRFSAERTGGSVSTLTIQRTQQEDSAVYLCACSLWVSETQYFGPGTRLLVL.

V and J are TRBV27 and TRBJ2-5; 10 bases are shared with TRBD2. The germline V gene encodes CDR1 MNHEY and CDR2 SMNVEV (reference sequence). This CDR3 has 14 amino acids. Germline trimming cut 8 bases from V and 6 bases from J; bases unmatched to any gene: 9. For the CDR3, the DNA is TGTGCCAGCTCCGGGGCTAGCGGGAGTAAGACCCAGTACTTC. Residues: CASSGASGSKTQYF.

This clonotype occurred a few times. The CDR3 coding sequence is TGTGCCAGCAGACGACTAGCGGGAGAAGGCGATGAGCAGTTCTTC. Its protein product is CASRRLAGEGDEQFF. The rearrangement joins TRBV28 to TRBJ2-5; 12 nucleotides agree with TRBD2. The DNA end is a closer match to TRBJ2-1, so the J assignment may be wrong. Looked up from germline, CDR1 is MDHEN and CDR2 is SYDVKM. The CDR3 has 15 amino acids.

This clonotype was found many times. The chain is built from TRBV7-6 and TRBJ2-5; no clear D gene. V lost 3 bases, J lost 4 bases, and 6 bases lay in between. Germline V gene lookup returns CDR1 SGHVS and CDR2 FNYEAQ. This CDR3 region has 12 residues. CDR3: CASSLEPETQYF. CDR3 coding DNA: TGTGCCAGCAGCTTGGAGCCAGAGACCCAGTACTTC.

The rearrangement links TRBV11-2 to TRBJ1-2; D remains ambiguous. Germline assignment: CDR1 SGHAT and CDR2 FQNNGV. Trimming took 2 bases from V and 2 from J, leaving 9 bases between them. The CDR3 runs to 14 residues. As DNA, the CDR3 is TGTGCCAGCAGCTTAATATCGGTGAACTATGGCTACACCTTC. It yields the protein CASSLISVNYGYTF.

The gene calls are TRBV29-1 and TRBJ2-1; TRBD1 matches at 9 bases. Germline lookup yields CDR1 SQVTM and CDR2 ANQGSEA. CDR3 length: 13 residues. Trimming at V came to 7 bases and at J to 5 bases, leaving 6 bases not matched to a gene. CDR3: CSAGDRVNNEQFF. CDR3 DNA: TGCAGCGCCGGGGACAGGGTCAACAATGAGCAGTTCTTC.

This chain connects TRBV3-1 to TRBJ1-1, with D unresolved. Germline CDR1 and CDR2: LGHDT and YNNKEL (reference sequence). With 1 base removed from V and 1 base from J, the gap between germline ends came to 19 bases. This CDR3 has 18 residues. In nucleotides, the CDR3 is TGTGCCAGCAGCCAAGTTAAGGGAGGTTTCGGTCGGAACACTGAAGCTTTCTTT. Protein: CASSQVKGGFGRNTEAFF.

The chain has TRBV6-5 and TRBJ1-2, with D perhaps TRBD1 (6 bases). CDR1 is MNHEY, CDR2 SVGAGI, per germline. This CDR3 contains 11 residues. V was shortened by 6 bases and J by 7 bases, with 9 bases between the two germline ends. This chain's CDR3 is CASSSGVGYTF. Written as DNA, the CDR3 is TGTGCCAGCAGCTCAGGGGTTGGCTACACCTTC.

This sequence joins TRBV11-2 and TRBJ1-2; 8 bases fit TRBD1. There are 16 residues in the CDR3. Germline V lookup: CDR1 SGHAT, CDR2 FQNNGV. V trimming: 4 bases; J trimming: 3 bases; junction bases outside the gene matches: 10. CDR3 protein: CASSSRKTQGDYGYTF. In DNA, the CDR3 is TGTGCCAGCAGCTCCCGGAAAACACAGGGGGACTATGGCTACACCTTC.

This clonotype was observed many times. This chain joins TRBV24-1 and TRBJ1-2; D is unresolved. The V gene lost 4 bases and the J gene lost 1 base, with 6 bases spanning the gap. The CDR3 has 13 residues. The V gene's germline CDR1 is KGHDR and CDR2 SFDVKD. The CDR3 protein is CATSERFNYGYTF. CDR3 bases: TGTGCCACCAGTGAAAGGTTTAACTATGGCTACACCTTC.

This clonotype occurred many times. CDR3 amino acids: CSVGGTDSFKNIQYF. In DNA form, the CDR3 reads TGCAGCGTTGGCGGAACAGACTCCTTCAAAAACATTCAGTACTTC. The chain combines TRBV29-1 with TRBJ2-4, with D uncertain. CDR3 length: 15 residues. Trimming took 4 bases from V and 3 from J, leaving 16 bases between them. Germline V gene lookup returns CDR1 SQVTM and CDR2 ANQGSEA. The variable domain in full, with the rest retrieved from reference TRBV29-1 and TRBJ2-4, is SAVISQKPSRDICQRGTSLTIQCQVDSQVTMMFWYRQQPGQSLTLIATANQGSEATYESGFVIDKFPISRPNLTFSTLTVSNMSPEDSSIYLCSVGGTDSFKNIQYFGAGTRLSVL.

The genes are TRBV29-1 and TRBJ2-1, with 7 nucleotides matching TRBD2. V was clipped by 7 bases and J by 0 bases; unmatched bases: 9. Germline V lookup: CDR1 SQVTM, CDR2 ANQGSEA. This CDR3 is built from 15 residues. The CDR3 DNA is TGCAGCGGTGCCCCGGGACTATACTCCTACAATGAGCAGTTCTTC. It is translated as CSGAPGLYSYNEQFF.

This chain connects TRBV14 to TRBJ2-5, with 15 nucleotides matching TRBD2. Looked up from germline, CDR1 is SGHDN and CDR2 is FVKESK. Trimming removed 4 bases from V and 4 bases from J; junction bases left unmatched: 4. This CDR3 is built from 16 residues. CDR3 nucleotide sequence: TGTGCCAGCAGCCTAGGACTAGCGGGAGGGATAGAGACCCAGTACTTC. This translates into CASSLGLAGGIETQYF.

V usage is TRBV7-2 and J usage is TRBJ1-3, with 10 bases matching TRBD1. J lost 4 bases, V lost 4 bases, and 7 bases had no gene match. The V gene's germline CDR1 is SGHTA and CDR2 FQGNSA. This CDR3 comprises 16 residues. CDR3 in amino acids: CASSYGDRGGGNTIYF. For the CDR3, the DNA is TGTGCCAGCAGCTACGGGGACAGGGGAGGAGGAAACACCATATATTTT.

The chain uses TRBV4-1 and TRBJ1-2; 10 nucleotides line up with TRBD1. Trimming removed 1 base from V and 8 bases from J; junction bases left unmatched: 7. The CDR3 contains 15 residues. Germline assignment: CDR1 MGHRA and CDR2 YSYEKL. Written as DNA, the CDR3 is TGCGCCAGCAGCCAAGGAGGGACAGGGGTTCGAGGCTACACCTTC. Translating it yields CASSQGGTGVRGYTF.

The rearrangement links TRBV28 to TRBJ2-1, with unresolved D. With 5 bases removed from V and 9 bases from J, the gap between germline ends came to 11 bases. This CDR3 contains 12 residues. Germline lookup yields CDR1 MDHEN and CDR2 SYDVKM. The CDR3 is CASSPTTAEQFF. Here the CDR3 DNA reads TGTGCCAGCAGTCCGACCACAGCTGAGCAGTTCTTC.

As for this clonotype: Germline and junction disagree at one end, which may indicate a read error. V and J are TRBV7-9 and TRBJ2-1; tentative D call: TRBD2 (10 bases). The CDR3 contains 16 residues. Germline V gene lookup returns CDR1 SEHNR and CDR2 FQNEAQ (reference sequence). CDR3 loop: CASTQNRGLAGDEQSF. The DNA of the CDR3 is TGTGCCAGCACTCAAAACAGGGGGCTAGCGGGAGATGAGCAGTCCTTC.

There are a few counts of this clonotype. The chain employs TRBV20-1 and TRBJ1-2; no reliable D call. From germline, CDR1 is DFQATT and CDR2 SNEGSKA (reference sequence). V was shortened by 0 bases and J by 0 bases, with 5 bases between the two germline ends. The CDR3 loop spans 13 amino acids. CDR3 protein: CSARDEANYGYTF. The CDR3 coding sequence is TGCAGTGCTAGAGATGAGGCTAACTATGGCTACACCTTC.

This clonotype was found many times. The genes are TRBV12-3 or TRBV12-4 and TRBJ2-5, with 9 bases that match TRBD1. This CDR3 has 13 residues. V shed 7 bases, J shed 4 bases, and the junction held 4 bases outside the gene matches. This chain's CDR3 is CASTRTGVETQYF. In DNA, the CDR3 is TGTGCCAGCACCAGGACAGGGGTAGAGACCCAGTACTTC.

The V gene is TRBV28, the J gene TRBJ2-1, with TRBD2 matching over 10 bases. Germline loops: CDR1 MDHEN, CDR2 SYDVKM. V lost 6 bases, J lost 7 bases, and 12 bases stayed unmatched. There are 16 residues in the CDR3. Here the CDR3 reads CASRPFLAGVWNEQFF. The CDR3 nucleotides read TGTGCCAGCAGACCTTTCCTAGCGGGAGTTTGGAATGAGCAGTTCTTC.

This clonotype was counted between two and nine times. The chain is built from TRBV7-2 and TRBJ1-5; D might be TRBD1 (5 bases). This CDR3 spans 17 amino acids. Germline CDR1 and CDR2: SGHTA and FQGNSA. Between the trimmed V and J ends, which lost 5 bases and 1 base, there was a span of 18 bases. CDR3 protein: CASSPRGGGFSNQPQHF. DNA for the CDR3: TGTGCCAGCAGCCCTAGGGGCGGGGGTTTCAGCAATCAGCCCCAGCATTTT. Supplemented by reference TRBV7-2 and TRBJ1-5, the full variable domain reads GAGVSQSPSNKVTEKGKDVELRCDPISGHTALYWYRQSLGQGLEFLIYFQGNSAPDKSGLPSDRFSAERTGGSVSTLTIQRTQQEDSAVYLCASSPRGGGFSNQPQHFGDGTRLSIL.

Only a few counts were recorded for this clonotype. This sequence joins TRBV9 and TRBJ2-1, with 11 bases identical to TRBD2. The CDR3 consists of 14 residues. CDR1 and CDR2 (germline): SGDLS, YYNGEE. Trimming at V came to 5 bases and at J to 4 bases, leaving 2 bases not matched to a gene. The CDR3 DNA reads TGTGCCAGCAGGGGGACTAGCGGATACAATGAGCAGTTCTTC. Translating gives CASRGTSGYNEQFF.

The V call is TRBV20-1, the J call TRBJ2-5; 12 bases line up with TRBD2. Gene TRBJ2-7 matches the end of the DNA better, so the J call may be wrong. The CDR3 sequence is 14 residues long. In germline, CDR1 is DFQATT, CDR2 SNEGSKA (reference sequence). The CDR3 nucleotides read TGCAGTGCTAGAGGACTAGCGGGAGACTACGAGCAGTACTTC. This translates into CSARGLAGDYEQYF.